Listed below are T cell receptor beta chains from one sample, sequenced in a study of T-cell reconstitution after alpha-beta-depleted transplantation in children. TCRdb used MiXCR to reprocess the PCR reads, holding one entry per CDR3 protein. Among a few hundred thousand distinct CDR3 sequences listed, about 14% were seen once. The sequencing used PBMCs, collected from the stem cell graft. All receptors derive from a human donor who donated a stem cell graft to a child with Fanconi anemia. CDR3s include the opening cysteine and the closing phenylalanine or tryptophan. D genes are given only for firm matches. A row's size may be missing; if present it is once, few, many or a size class.

>TRBV7-8|13|NA|many|TRBJ2-3
CASSSRPTDTQYF
TGTGCCAGCAGCTCGCGGCCAACAGATACGCAGTATTTT
>TRBV12-3/TRBV12-4|16|NA|many|TRBJ2-2
CASSTRLSGVTGELFF
TGTGCCAGCAGTACACGGCTATCGGGGGTAACCGGGGAGCTGTTTTTT
>TRBV7-9|11|NA|few|TRBJ1-4
CAIPLKEKLFF
TGTGCCATCCCTTTGAAAGAAAAACTGTTTTTT
>TRBV9|15|NA|NA|TRBJ1-1
CASSVGEGRNTEAFF
TGTGCCAGCAGCGTAGGCGAGGGGAGGAACACTGAAGCTTTCTTT
>TRBV3-1|15|NA|NA|TRBJ2-6
CASTQGSSGANVLTF
TGTGCCAGCACCCAGGGGAGCTCTGGGGCCAACGTCCTGACTTTC
>TRBV4-1|16|TRBD1|few|TRBJ1-2
CASSALTGGGDYGYTF
TGCGCCAGCAGCGCTCTGACAGGGGGTGGTGACTATGGCTACACCTTC
>TRBV25-1|15|NA|NA|TRBJ2-6
CASSDFGPGANVLTF
TGTGCCAGCAGTGATTTTGGGCCTGGGGCCAACGTCCTGACTTTC
>TRBV15|16|TRBD1|NA|TRBJ2-2
CATSGDQRQGAGEPFF
TGTGCCACCAGCGGAGATCAGCGGCAGGGGGCTGGGGAGCCGTTTTTT
>TRBV3-1|13|NA|few|TRBJ1-1
CASSTTENTEAFF
TGTGCCAGCAGCACCACCGAGAACACTGAAGCTTTCTTT
>TRBV7-8|15|NA|NA|TRBJ2-3
CASSLVGGYADTQYF
TGTGCCAGCAGCTTAGTTGGAGGGTACGCAGATACGCAGTATTTT
>TRBV7-9|14|TRBD1|few|TRBJ1-2
CASSLRGQSNGYTF
TGTGCCAGCAGCTTAAGGGGACAGTCGAATGGCTACACCTTC
>TRBV30|13|TRBD1|NA|TRBJ1-1
CAWGTGVNTEAFF
TGTGCCTGGGGGACAGGGGTGAACACTGAAGCTTTCTTT
>TRBV28|16|NA|few|TRBJ2-2
CASSTISRGATGELFF
TGTGCCAGCAGTACAATTTCAAGGGGTGCGACCGGGGAGCTGTTTTTT
>TRBV20-1|15|NA|few|TRBJ2-3
CSARDRRGGTDTQYF
TGCAGTGCTAGAGATAGGAGGGGTGGAACAGATACGCAGTATTTT
>TRBV12-3/TRBV12-4|13|NA|many|TRBJ2-7
CASSLLATGEQYF
TGTGCCAGCAGTTTACTAGCGACGGGCGAGCAGTACTTC
>TRBV19|13|NA|NA|TRBJ1-2
CASSRTTDYGYTF
TGTGCCAGTAGCAGGACAACTGACTATGGCTACACCTTC
>TRBV4-3|16|NA|NA|TRBJ1-4
CASSQDRSPFNEKLFF
TGCGCCAGCAGCCAAGATCGGTCACCGTTCAATGAAAAACTGTTTTTT
>TRBV20-1|12|NA|many|TRBJ2-3
CSARYRADTQYF
TGCAGTGCTAGGTACCGGGCGGATACGCAGTATTTT
>TRBV29-1|13|NA|NA|TRBJ2-3
CSVEETRTDTQYF
TGCAGCGTTGAAGAAACGCGCACAGATACGCAGTATTTT
>TRBV11-2|16|NA|NA|TRBJ2-3
CASSQSGQAPYDTQYF
TGTGCCAGCAGTCAATCCGGGCAGGCCCCCTACGATACGCAGTATTTT
>TRBV10-2|15|TRBD2|many|TRBJ2-2
CASSLGGVDTGELFF
TGCGCCAGCAGTCTGGGGGGGGTGGACACCGGGGAGCTGTTTTTT
>TRBV7-8|17|NA|many|TRBJ1-1
CASSLAGSRVGDTEAFF
TGTGCCAGCAGCTTAGCGGGGAGCCGGGTCGGGGACACTGAAGCTTTCTTT
>TRBV11-2|13|NA|NA|TRBJ2-5
CASSFARGETQYF
TGTGCCAGCAGCTTTGCGAGGGGAGAGACCCAGTACTTC
>TRBV12-3/TRBV12-4|15|TRBD1|many|TRBJ1-5
CASSWGQGSRQPQHF
TGTGCCAGCAGTTGGGGACAGGGAAGTCGTCAGCCCCAGCATTTT
>TRBV29-1|14|TRBD1|NA|TRBJ1-2
CSVEKPDRAYGYTF
TGCAGCGTTGAGAAGCCTGACAGGGCTTATGGCTACACCTTC
>TRBV5-1|14|TRBD2|many|TRBJ2-5
CASRKLAGGETQYF
TGCGCCAGCCGAAAACTAGCGGGAGGCGAGACCCAGTACTTC
>TRBV10-3|16|NA|many|TRBJ2-5
CAISESPGVQPGTQYF
TGTGCCATCAGTGAGTCGCCTGGTGTTCAACCAGGGACCCAGTACTTC
>TRBV7-6|17|NA|NA|TRBJ1-6
CASSLMQGGSYNSPLHF
TGTGCCAGCAGCTTAATGCAGGGTGGCTCCTATAATTCACCCCTCCACTTT
>TRBV5-1|16|NA|NA|TRBJ2-7
CASSLSSGGTPNEQYF
TGCGCCAGCAGCTTGTCCTCCGGGGGCACTCCTAACGAGCAGTACTTC
>TRBV28|14|NA|few|TRBJ1-2
CASSFVYRNYGYTF
TGTGCCAGCAGTTTCGTCTACCGCAACTATGGCTACACCTTC
>TRBV29-1|16|TRBD1|NA|TRBJ2-7
CSVEGEGDRGSHEQYF
TGCAGCGTTGAAGGGGAAGGGGACAGGGGGTCCCACGAGCAGTACTTC
>TRBV20-1|12|NA|many|TRBJ2-5
CRPTSYQETQYF
TGCAGACCTACTTCGTACCAAGAGACCCAGTACTTC
>TRBV4-2|13|NA|NA|TRBJ1-4
CASSQDLGEKLFF
TGTGCCAGCAGCCAAGATCTTGGTGAAAAACTGTTTTTT
>TRBV20-1|13|NA|NA|TRBJ2-1
CSARGGLGTEQFF
TGCAGTGCTAGAGGGGGACTGGGAACGGAGCAGTTCTTC
>TRBV6-1|13|NA|many|TRBJ1-6
CASCGWGGSPLHF
TGTGCCAGTTGTGGGTGGGGGGGCTCACCCCTCCACTTT
>TRBV5-1|14|NA|NA|TRBJ1-1
CASSLFRWDTEAFF
TGCGCCAGCAGCCTGTTTCGCTGGGACACTGAAGCTTTCTTT
>TRBV7-9|14|NA|NA|TRBJ1-1
CASSYFGGNTEAFF
TGTGCCAGCAGCTATTTTGGGGGGAACACTGAAGCTTTCTTT
>TRBV5-5|15|NA|few|TRBJ2-7
CASSLFGDGGTEQYF
TGTGCCAGCAGCCTATTTGGGGACGGCGGGACCGAGCAGTACTTC
>TRBV28|16|NA|many|TRBJ2-1
CASRYETGMTTNEQFF
TGTGCCAGCAGATACGAGACAGGTATGACCACCAATGAGCAGTTCTTC
>TRBV6-1|15|NA|many|TRBJ2-6
CASTLRVSGANVLTF
TGTGCCAGCACCTTACGAGTCTCTGGGGCCAACGTCCTGACTTTC
>TRBV5-1|15|NA|few|TRBJ1-2
CASSQMGFFGDGYTF
TGCGCCAGCAGCCAGATGGGGTTTTTCGGTGATGGCTACACCTTC
>TRBV5-1|15|TRBD1|NA|TRBJ2-5
CASSFEGQQGETQYF
TGCGCCAGCAGCTTCGAGGGACAGCAGGGAGAGACCCAGTACTTC
>TRBV20-1|13|NA|NA|TRBJ1-4
CSASHREHEKLFF
TGCAGTGCTAGCCACAGGGAACACGAAAAACTGTTTTTT
>TRBV20-1|15|NA|few|TRBJ1-1
CSAQRGSAMNTEAFF
TGCAGTGCTCAAAGGGGTTCCGCCATGAACACTGAAGCTTTCTTT
>TRBV29-1|12|NA|few|TRBJ1-1
CSVSQGLAEAFF
TGCAGCGTCTCACAGGGTTTGGCTGAAGCTTTCTTT
>TRBV27|11|NA|many|TRBJ2-1
CASTRGVEQFF
TGTGCCAGCACCAGAGGGGTTGAGCAGTTCTTC
>TRBV10-3|17|TRBD2|many|TRBJ2-5
CAISESLSGLAEETQYF
TGTGCCATCAGTGAGTCGCTATCGGGACTAGCGGAAGAGACCCAGTACTTC
>TRBV5-1|14|NA|NA|TRBJ2-3
CASSLNVGSDTQYF
TGCGCCAGCAGCTTGAATGTGGGATCAGATACGCAGTATTTT
>TRBV20-1|12|NA|many|TRBJ1-1
CSAAGVNTEAFF
TGCAGTGCGGCAGGGGTGAACACTGAAGCTTTCTTT
>TRBV20-1|12|NA|NA|TRBJ1-2
CSAPGGRGGYTF
TGCAGTGCTCCCGGGGGAAGGGGTGGCTACACCTTC
>TRBV4-2|16|NA|medium-sized|TRBJ2-1
CASSHPPKGSYNEQFF
TGTGCCAGCAGCCATCCGCCAAAGGGGTCCTACAATGAGCAGTTCTTC
>TRBV3-1|17|TRBD1|NA|TRBJ1-1
CASSQGTGGTVNTEAFF
TGTGCCAGCAGCCAAGGAACAGGGGGGACAGTGAACACTGAAGCTTTCTTT
>TRBV20-1|13|NA|NA|TRBJ2-5
CSALQGVRETQYF
TGCAGTGCCCTACAGGGCGTACGAGAGACCCAGTACTTC
>TRBV29-1|12|NA|many|TRBJ1-1
CSGGTRGTEAFF
TGCAGCGGGGGTACCAGGGGTACTGAAGCTTTCTTT